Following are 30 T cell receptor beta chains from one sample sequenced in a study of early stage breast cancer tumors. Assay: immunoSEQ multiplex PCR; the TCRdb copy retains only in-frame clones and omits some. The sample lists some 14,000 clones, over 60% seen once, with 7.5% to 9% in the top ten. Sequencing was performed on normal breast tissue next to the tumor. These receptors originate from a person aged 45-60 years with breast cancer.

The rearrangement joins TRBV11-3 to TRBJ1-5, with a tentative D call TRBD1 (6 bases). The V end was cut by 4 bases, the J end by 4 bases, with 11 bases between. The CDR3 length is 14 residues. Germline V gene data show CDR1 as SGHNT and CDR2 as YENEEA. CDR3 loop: CASSYGTPNQPQHF. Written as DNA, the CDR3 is TGTGCCAGCAGCTACGGGACACCTAATCAGCCCCAGCATTTT.

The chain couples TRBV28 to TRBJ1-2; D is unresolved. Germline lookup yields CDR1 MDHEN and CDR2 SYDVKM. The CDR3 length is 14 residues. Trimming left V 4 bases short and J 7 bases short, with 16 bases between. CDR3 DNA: TGTGCCAGCAGTTCTCCCGGAAACATTCGTGGCTACACCTTC. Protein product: CASSSPGNIRGYTF.

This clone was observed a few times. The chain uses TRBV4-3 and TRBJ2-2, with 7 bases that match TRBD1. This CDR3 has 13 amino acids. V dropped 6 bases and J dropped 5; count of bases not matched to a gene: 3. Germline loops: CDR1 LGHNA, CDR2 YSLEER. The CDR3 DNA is TGCGCCAGCAGGGGACAGCCTACCGGGGAGCTGTTTTTT. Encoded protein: CASRGQPTGELFF.

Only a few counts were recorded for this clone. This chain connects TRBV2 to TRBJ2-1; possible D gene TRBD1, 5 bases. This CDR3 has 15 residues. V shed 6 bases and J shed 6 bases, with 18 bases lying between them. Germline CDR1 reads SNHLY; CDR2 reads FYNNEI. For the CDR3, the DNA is TGTGCCAGCAGCGCAGGGCCCCCTGCCCCCAATGAGCAGTTCTTC. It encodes CASSAGPPAPNEQFF.

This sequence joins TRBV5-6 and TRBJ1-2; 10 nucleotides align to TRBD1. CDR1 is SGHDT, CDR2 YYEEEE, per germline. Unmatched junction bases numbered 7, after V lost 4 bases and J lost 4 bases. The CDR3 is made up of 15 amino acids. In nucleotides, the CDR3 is TGTGCCAGCAGCGACGGGACAGGGGTTAGCTATGGCTACACCTTC. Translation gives CASSDGTGVSYGYTF.

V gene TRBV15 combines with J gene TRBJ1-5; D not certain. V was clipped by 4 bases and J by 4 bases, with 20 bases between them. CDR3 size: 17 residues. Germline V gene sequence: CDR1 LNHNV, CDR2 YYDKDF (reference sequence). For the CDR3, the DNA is TGTGCCACCAGCAATAGCGGAGCAGGCCGCCTAAATCAGCCCCAGCATTTT. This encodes CATSNSGAGRLNQPQHF.

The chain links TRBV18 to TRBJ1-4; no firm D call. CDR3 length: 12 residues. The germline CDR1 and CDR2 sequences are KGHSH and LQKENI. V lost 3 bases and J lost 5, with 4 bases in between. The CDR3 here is CASSPLNEKLFF. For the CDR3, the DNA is TGTGCCAGCTCACCTTTAAATGAAAAACTGTTTTTT.

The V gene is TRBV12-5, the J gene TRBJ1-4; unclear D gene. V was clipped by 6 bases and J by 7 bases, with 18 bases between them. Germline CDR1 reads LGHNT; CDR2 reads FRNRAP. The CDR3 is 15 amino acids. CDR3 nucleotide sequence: TGTGCTAGTGGAACCGGAGGGTCAACCCTTGAAAAACTGTTTTTT. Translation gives CASGTGGSTLEKLFF. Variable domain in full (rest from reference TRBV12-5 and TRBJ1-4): DARVTQTPRHKVTEMGQEVTMRCQPILGHNTVFWYRQTMMQGLELLAYFRNRAPLDDSGMPKDRFSAEMPDATLATLKIQPSEPRDSAVYFCASGTGGSTLEKLFFGSGTQLSVL.

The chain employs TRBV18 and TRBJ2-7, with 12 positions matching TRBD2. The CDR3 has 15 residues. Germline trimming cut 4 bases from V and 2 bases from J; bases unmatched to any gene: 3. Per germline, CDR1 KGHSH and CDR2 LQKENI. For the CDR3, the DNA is TGTGCCAGCTCACTGACTAGCGGGGGTACCTACGAGCAGTACTTC. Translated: CASSLTSGGTYEQYF.

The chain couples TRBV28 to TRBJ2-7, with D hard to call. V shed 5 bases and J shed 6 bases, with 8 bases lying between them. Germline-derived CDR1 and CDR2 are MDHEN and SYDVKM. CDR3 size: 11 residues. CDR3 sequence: CASSPSFEQYF. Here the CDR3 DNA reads TGTGCCAGCAGTCCCTCATTCGAGCAGTACTTC.

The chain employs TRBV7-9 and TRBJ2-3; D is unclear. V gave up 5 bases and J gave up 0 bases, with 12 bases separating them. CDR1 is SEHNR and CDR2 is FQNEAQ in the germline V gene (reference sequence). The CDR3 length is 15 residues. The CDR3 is CASSLSGQSTDTQYF. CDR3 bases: TGTGCCAGCAGCCTGTCTGGGCAGAGCACAGATACGCAGTATTTT.

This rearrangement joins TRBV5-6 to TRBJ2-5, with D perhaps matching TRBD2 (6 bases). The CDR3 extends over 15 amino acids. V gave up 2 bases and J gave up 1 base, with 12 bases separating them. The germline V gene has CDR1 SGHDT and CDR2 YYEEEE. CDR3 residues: CASSLDGSLQETQYF. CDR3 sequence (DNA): TGTGCCAGCAGCTTAGACGGGAGTCTCCAAGAGACCCAGTACTTC.

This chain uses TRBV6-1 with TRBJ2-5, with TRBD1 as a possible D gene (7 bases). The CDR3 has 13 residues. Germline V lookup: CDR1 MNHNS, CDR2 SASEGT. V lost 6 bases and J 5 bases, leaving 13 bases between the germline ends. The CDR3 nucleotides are TGTGCCAGCAGCCCAGGGGGGCGGGAGACCCAGTACTTC. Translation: CASSPGGRETQYF.

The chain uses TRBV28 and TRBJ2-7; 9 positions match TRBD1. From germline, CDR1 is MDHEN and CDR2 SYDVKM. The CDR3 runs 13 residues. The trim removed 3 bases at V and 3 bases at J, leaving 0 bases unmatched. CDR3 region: CASSLGQGYEQYF. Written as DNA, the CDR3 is TGTGCCAGCAGTTTGGGACAGGGCTACGAGCAGTACTTC. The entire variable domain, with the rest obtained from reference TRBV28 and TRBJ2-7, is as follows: DVKVTQSSRYLVKRTGEKVFLECVQDMDHENMFWYRQDPGLGLRLIYFSYDVKMKEKGDIPEGYSVSREKKERFSLILESASTNQTSMYLCASSLGQGYEQYFGPGTRLTVT.

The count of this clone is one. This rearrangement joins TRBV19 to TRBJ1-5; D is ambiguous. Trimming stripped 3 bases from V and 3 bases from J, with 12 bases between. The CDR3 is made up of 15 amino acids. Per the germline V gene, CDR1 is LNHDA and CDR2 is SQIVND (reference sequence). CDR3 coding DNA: TGTGCCAGTAGTATGGGTAGGCTTTACAATCAGCCCCAGCATTTT. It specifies CASSMGRLYNQPQHF.

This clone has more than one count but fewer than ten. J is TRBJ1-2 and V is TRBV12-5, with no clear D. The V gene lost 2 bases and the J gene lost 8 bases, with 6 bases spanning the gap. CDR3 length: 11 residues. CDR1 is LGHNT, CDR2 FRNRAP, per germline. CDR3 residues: CASGLSGGYTF. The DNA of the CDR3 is TGTGCTAGTGGTTTGTCGGGGGGCTACACCTTC.

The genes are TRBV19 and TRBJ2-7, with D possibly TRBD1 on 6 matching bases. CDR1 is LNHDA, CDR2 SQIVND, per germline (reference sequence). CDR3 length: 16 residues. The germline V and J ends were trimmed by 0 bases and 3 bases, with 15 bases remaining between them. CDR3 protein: CASSIDLGAGDYEQYF. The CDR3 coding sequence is TGTGCCAGTAGTATAGATCTGGGGGCCGGAGACTACGAGCAGTACTTC.

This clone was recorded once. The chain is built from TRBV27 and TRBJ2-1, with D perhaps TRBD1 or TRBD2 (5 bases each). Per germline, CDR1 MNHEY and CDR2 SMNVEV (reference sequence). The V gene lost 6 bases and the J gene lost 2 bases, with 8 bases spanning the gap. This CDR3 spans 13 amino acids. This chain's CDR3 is CASRGTAYNEQFF. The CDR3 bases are TGTGCCAGCAGGGGGACCGCCTACAATGAGCAGTTCTTC.

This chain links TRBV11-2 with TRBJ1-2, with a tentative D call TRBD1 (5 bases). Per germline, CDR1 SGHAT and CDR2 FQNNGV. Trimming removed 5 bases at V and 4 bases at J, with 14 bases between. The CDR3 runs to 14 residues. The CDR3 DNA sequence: TGTGCCAGCAGCCCCGGGACTGCTCCCTATGGCTACACCTTC. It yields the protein CASSPGTAPYGYTF.

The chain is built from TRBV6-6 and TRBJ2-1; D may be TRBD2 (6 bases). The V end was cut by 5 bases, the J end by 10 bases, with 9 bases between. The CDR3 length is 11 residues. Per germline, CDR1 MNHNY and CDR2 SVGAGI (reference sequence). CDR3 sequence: CASSTGVEQFF. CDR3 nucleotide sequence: TGTGCCAGCAGTACGGGGGTAGAGCAGTTCTTC.

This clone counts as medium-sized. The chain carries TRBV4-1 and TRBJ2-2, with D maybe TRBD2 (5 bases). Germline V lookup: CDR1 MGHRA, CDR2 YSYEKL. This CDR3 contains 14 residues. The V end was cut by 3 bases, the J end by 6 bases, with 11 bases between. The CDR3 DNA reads TGCGCCAGCAGCCACAAGGTGGACTCCGGGGAGCTGTTTTTT. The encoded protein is CASSHKVDSGELFF.

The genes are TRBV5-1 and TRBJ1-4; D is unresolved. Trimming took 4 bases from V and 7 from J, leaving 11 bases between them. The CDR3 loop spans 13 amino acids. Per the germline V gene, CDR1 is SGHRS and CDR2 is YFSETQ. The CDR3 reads CASSEASGEKLFF. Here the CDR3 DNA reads TGCGCCAGCAGCGAAGCCTCTGGTGAAAAACTGTTTTTT.

As DNA, the CDR3 is TGCGCCAGCAGTAATCCGGGACTAGCGGGGGGTTCCTACGAGCAGTACTTC. Its translation: CASSNPGLAGGSYEQYF. The chain joins TRBV5-1 to TRBJ2-7; 15 bases are a match to TRBD2. Losses at the gene ends were 5 bases for V and 1 base for J; bases not matched to a gene: 7. Germline V gives CDR1 SGHRS, CDR2 YFSETQ. The CDR3 spans 17 residues.

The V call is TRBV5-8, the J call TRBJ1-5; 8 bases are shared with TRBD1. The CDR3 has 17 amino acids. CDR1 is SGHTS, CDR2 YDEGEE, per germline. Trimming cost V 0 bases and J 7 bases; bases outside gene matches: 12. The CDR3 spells CASSLGTGYLTWQPQHF. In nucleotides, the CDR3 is TGTGCCAGCAGCTTGGGGACAGGGTACCTCACTTGGCAGCCCCAGCATTTT. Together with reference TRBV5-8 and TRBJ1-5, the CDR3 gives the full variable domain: EAGVTQSPTHLIKTRGQQATLRCSPISGHTSVYWYQQALGLGLQFLLWYDEGEERNRGNFPPRFSGRQFPNYSSELNVNALELEDSALYLCASSLGTGYLTWQPQHFGDGTRLSIL.

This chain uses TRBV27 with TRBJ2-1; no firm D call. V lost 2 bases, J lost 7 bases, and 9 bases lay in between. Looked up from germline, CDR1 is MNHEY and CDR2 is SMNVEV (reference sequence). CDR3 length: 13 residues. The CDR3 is CASSLKNRNEQFF. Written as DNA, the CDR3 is TGTGCCAGCAGTTTAAAGAATCGGAATGAGCAGTTCTTC.

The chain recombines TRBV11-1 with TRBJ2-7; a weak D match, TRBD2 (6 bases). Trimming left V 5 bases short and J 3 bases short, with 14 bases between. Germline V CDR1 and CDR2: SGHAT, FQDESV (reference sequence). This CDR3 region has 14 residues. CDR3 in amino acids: CASSPVGRDYEQYF. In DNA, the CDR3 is TGTGCCAGCAGCCCCGTGGGGCGGGACTACGAGCAGTACTTC.

CDR3 loop: CATSRDQVRSNEQFF. As DNA, the CDR3 is TGTGCCACCAGCAGAGATCAAGTCAGAAGCAATGAGCAGTTCTTC. The V and J genes are TRBV15 and TRBJ2-1; no definite D call. Germline V gene lookup returns CDR1 LNHNV and CDR2 YYDKDF (reference sequence). V was pared by 0 bases and J by 6 bases, with 12 bases between. The CDR3 has 15 residues.

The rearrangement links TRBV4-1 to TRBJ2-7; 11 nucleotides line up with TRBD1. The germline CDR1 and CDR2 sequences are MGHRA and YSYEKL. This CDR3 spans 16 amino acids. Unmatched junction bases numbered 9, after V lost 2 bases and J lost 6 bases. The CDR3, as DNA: TGCGCCAGCAGCCAATATCGGGACAGGGGGTCAGGCGAGCAGTACTTC. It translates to CASSQYRDRGSGEQYF.

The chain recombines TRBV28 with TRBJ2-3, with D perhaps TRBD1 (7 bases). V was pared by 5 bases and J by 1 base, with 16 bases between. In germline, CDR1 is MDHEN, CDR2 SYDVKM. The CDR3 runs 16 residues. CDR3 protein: CASSGGTASGTDTQYF. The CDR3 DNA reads TGTGCCAGCAGTGGGGGGACAGCGTCTGGCACAGATACGCAGTATTTT.

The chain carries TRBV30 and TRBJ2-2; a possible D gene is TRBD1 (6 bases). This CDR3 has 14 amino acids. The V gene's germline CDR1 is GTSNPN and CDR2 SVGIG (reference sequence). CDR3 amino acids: CASARGSVTGELFF. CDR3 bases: TGTGCTTCGGCCAGGGGTTCGGTGACCGGGGAGCTGTTTTTT.